This TCR beta chain was profiled in a study of Ad26.COV2.S vaccination and SARS-CoV-2 variants. At the level of the study: Recipients of Ad26.COV2.S got it intramuscularly, once or twice 56 days apart.

Details on this clone: The antigen is not known.

Study observations and caveats: Vaccine recipients posted higher spike-specific TCR breadth than their placebo counterparts. Assessments of TCR breadth and depth may have underestimated the total T cell responses.

Treatment meaning: roughly 18 received Ad26.COV2.S at low or high dose, single or two shots; several received placebo; per-sample allocation not given. Day 63 following the first vaccine or placebo injection was when the samples were taken. A Boston adult aged 18-55 years was the donor. This table comes from immunoSEQ multiplex PCR, and its TCRdb copy is limited to in-frame clones, with some not included. Of 300,000 to 350,000 clones in the sample, about 86% are singletons; the top ten hold 1.5% to 2%. The V end lost 3 bases, the J end lost 3 bases, and 15 bases lay between the germline ends. The CDR3 length is 15 residues. CDR1 SGHNT and CDR2 YYREEE come from the germline V gene (reference sequence).

The starting material was peripheral blood, obtained in a trial of Ad26.COV2.S vaccine versus placebo. The genes are TRBV5-4 and TRBJ1-1; no reliable D call. The receptor was isolated from a person between 18 and 59 years old who received the Ad26.COV2.S COVID-19 vaccine or a placebo. CDR3 protein: CASSSKGGWDTEAFF. The CDR3 DNA reads TGTGCCAGCAGCTCAAAAGGAGGGTGGGACACTGAAGCTTTCTTT.